The 30 T cell receptor beta chains reported below all come from one sample, sequenced in a study of blood T cell repertoires in COVID-19. Method: immunoSEQ multiplex PCR; TCRdb's copy keeps in-frame clones and lacks some. The sample yields some 200,000 clones, roughly 80% seen once. The material sequenced was peripheral blood. These receptors were obtained from a woman between 55 and 75 years old with acute or convalescent COVID-19.

This clone was seen only a few times. CDR3 nucleotide sequence: TGTGCCAGCAGTTTTTCGGCTGAAGCTTTCTTT. This gives the protein CASSFSAEAFF. The chain has TRBV12-3 or TRBV12-4 and TRBJ1-1; D uncertain. CDR3 length: 11 amino acids. Trimming shortened V by 3 bases and J by 6 bases, and 5 bases separated the two germline ends.

This clone was counted once. The rearrangement uses TRBV6-6 and TRBJ1-2; tentatively, D is TRBD1 (5 bases). Trimming removed 0 bases from V and 3 bases from J, with 14 bases in between. The CDR3 totals 16 residues. Germline-derived CDR1 and CDR2 are MNHNY and SVGAGI (reference sequence). The CDR3 DNA follows: TGTGCCAGCAGTTACTCGATGGGCCTACAGGACTATGGCTACACCTTC. Translating it yields CASSYSMGLQDYGYTF.

V and J are TRBV6-5 and TRBJ2-5; TRBD2 aligns across 7 bases. V lost 11 bases to trimming and J lost 5 bases; unmatched junction nucleotides: 11. Germline-derived CDR1 and CDR2 are MNHEY and SVGAGI. The CDR3 length is 13 residues. CDR3 sequence reads: CAHAGLVRETQYF. In nucleotides, the CDR3 is TGTGCCCACGCCGGACTAGTGAGGGAGACCCAGTACTTC.

The count of this clone is one. The V and J genes are TRBV6-5 and TRBJ1-5, with TRBD1 as a possible D gene (6 bases). The CDR3 has 13 residues. Germline CDR1 reads MNHEY; CDR2 reads SVGAGI. Trimming took 7 bases from V and 2 from J, leaving 9 bases between them. The CDR3 coding sequence is TGTGCCAGCATTCGACAGGGCAATCAGCCCCAGCATTTT. It codes for CASIRQGNQPQHF.

The chain carries TRBV19 and TRBJ2-3, with D perhaps matching TRBD1 (6 bases). From germline, CDR1 is LNHDA and CDR2 SQIVND (reference sequence). The CDR3 runs to 17 residues. The V gene lost 6 bases and the J gene lost 4 bases, with 23 bases spanning the gap. Written as DNA, the CDR3 is TGTGCCAGTAGCCAATCAAGTAGGGCAGGGGCTCCAGATACGCAGTATTTT. Protein: CASSQSSRAGAPDTQYF.

This clone was observed a few times. The chain recombines TRBV29-1 with TRBJ1-1, with TRBD1 identical over 7 bases. The V and J ends lost 6 bases and 0 bases, in that order; junction bases with no gene match: 4. CDR1 and CDR2 (germline): SQVTM, ANQGSEA. The CDR3 is made up of 13 amino acids. CDR3 loop: CSVETGMNTEAFF. The CDR3 DNA reads TGCAGCGTGGAGACAGGGATGAACACTGAAGCTTTCTTT.

The J gene is TRBJ2-2, the V gene TRBV27; 9 bases are shared with TRBD2. CDR3 length: 15 residues. V shed 2 bases, J shed 8 bases, and the junction held 6 bases outside the gene matches. The germline CDR1 and CDR2 sequences are MNHEY and SMNVEV (reference sequence). The CDR3 here is CASSLLAGHRGELFF. CDR3 DNA: TGTGCCAGCAGTTTACTAGCGGGGCATAGGGGGGAGCTGTTTTTT.

The chain carries TRBV7-9 and TRBJ1-1; D is unclear. Trimming cost V 6 bases and J 4 bases, with 15 bases left between them. The CDR3 has 14 amino acids. CDR1 and CDR2 from the germline V gene are SEHNR and FQNEAQ (reference sequence). CDR3: CASSSIGGITEAFF. The CDR3 DNA is TGTGCCAGCAGTTCGATTGGAGGTATCACTGAAGCTTTCTTT.

The chain joins TRBV19 to TRBJ2-6, with TRBD1 identical over 11 bases. The CDR3 contains 17 residues. Germline assignment: CDR1 LNHDA and CDR2 SQIVND (reference sequence). The J segment lost 2 bases and the V segment lost 5 bases, leaving 5 bases of the junction unmatched. CDR3 coding DNA: TGTGCCAGTAGTCGGCGGGGACAGGGGGCTGGGGCCAACGTCCTGACTTTC. This encodes CASSRRGQGAGANVLTF.

J is TRBJ1-1 and V is TRBV27, with TRBD1 matching 11 bases. Germline V lookup: CDR1 MNHEY, CDR2 SMNVEV (reference sequence). The CDR3 runs 16 residues. The V segment lost 3 bases and the J segment 4 bases; nucleotides outside the gene matches: 7. The CDR3 is CASSFITGTGGTEAFF. CDR3 in DNA: TGTGCCAGCAGTTTCATTACCGGGACAGGGGGCACTGAAGCTTTCTTT.

This clone has a single count. The V gene is TRBV9, the J gene TRBJ1-1, with D possibly TRBD1 on 5 matching bases. Trimming cost V 0 bases and J 4 bases, with 10 bases left between them. CDR1 is SGDLS, CDR2 YYNGEE, per germline. The CDR3 contains 14 residues. The CDR3 sequence is CASSVDPGGTEAFF. The CDR3 region has the DNA TGTGCCAGCAGCGTAGACCCGGGGGGCACTGAAGCTTTCTTT.

The V and J genes are TRBV6-2 or TRBV6-3 and TRBJ1-5, with D possibly being TRBD1 (5 bases). With 5 bases removed from V and 2 bases from J, the gap between germline ends came to 10 bases. Germline assignment: CDR1 MNHEY and CDR2 SVGEGT. This CDR3 contains 14 residues. The chain's CDR3 is CASSPGGGNQPQHF. The DNA for the CDR3 is TGTGCCAGCAGTCCGGGGGGTGGCAATCAGCCCCAGCATTTT.

This chain joins TRBV6-6 and TRBJ2-2; D perhaps matches TRBD2 (7 bases). Trimming pared 5 bases from V and 2 bases from J, leaving 21 bases between. The CDR3 contains 18 residues. CDR1 and CDR2 (germline): MNHNY, SVGAGI (reference sequence). Written as DNA, the CDR3 is TGTGCCAGCAGTCCCCATCGGGGCGGGGGCCAAAACACCGGGGAGCTGTTTTTT. Translating it yields CASSPHRGGGQNTGELFF.

V gene TRBV3-1 (or the pseudogene TRBV3-2) combines with J gene TRBJ2-3, with a tentative D call TRBD2 (7 bases). The V gene lost 5 bases and the J gene lost 0 bases, with 12 bases spanning the gap. The germline V gene has CDR1 LGHDT and CDR2 YNNKEL (reference sequence). CDR3 length equals 15 residues. The CDR3 protein is CASSIGGASTDTQYF. In nucleotides, the CDR3 is TGTGCCAGCAGCATTGGGGGGGCCAGCACAGATACGCAGTATTTT.

The rearrangement uses TRBV30 and TRBJ2-7; a possible D gene is TRBD1 (5 bases). Germline V gene lookup returns CDR1 GTSNPN and CDR2 SVGIG (reference sequence). The CDR3 extends over 14 amino acids. V lost 0 bases and J 5 bases, leaving 14 bases between the germline ends. CDR3 in DNA: TGTGCCTGGAGTGTTGGGGCAGGGTTGAACGAGCAGTACTTC. It encodes CAWSVGAGLNEQYF.

This clone was observed a single time. The CDR3 loop is CASSARVYEQYF. The CDR3 bases are TGTGCCAGCAGTGCCCGAGTTTACGAGCAGTACTTC. The chain combines TRBV12-3 or TRBV12-4 with TRBJ2-7, with D unclear. This CDR3 region has 12 residues. V was shortened by 5 bases and J by 4 bases, with 9 bases between the two germline ends.

The chain links TRBV6-5 to TRBJ2-3; TRBD2 agrees at 8 bases. Looked up from germline, CDR1 is MNHEY and CDR2 is SVGAGI. V was pared by 3 bases and J by 4 bases, with 3 bases of the junction left unmatched. CDR3 length equals 14 residues. The CDR3 bases are TGTGCCAGCAGTTATGGACTAGCATCAGATACGCAGTATTTT. Translated, it gives CASSYGLASDTQYF.

V usage is TRBV30 and J usage is TRBJ2-1, with 8 bases identical to TRBD2. CDR1 GTSNPN and CDR2 SVGIG come from the germline V gene (reference sequence). The junction had 3 bases not matched to a gene; V was cut back by 0 bases and J by 5 bases. This CDR3 spans 14 amino acids. This chain's CDR3 is CAWSVGRGDNEQFF. CDR3 in DNA: TGTGCCTGGAGTGTAGGGCGGGGGGACAATGAGCAGTTCTTC.

This chain uses TRBV19 with TRBJ2-1, with 7 bases identical to TRBD2. The CDR3 is made up of 14 amino acids. J gave up 5 bases and V 3 bases, and 4 bases lay outside the gene matches. Germline-derived CDR1 and CDR2 are LNHDA and SQIVND (reference sequence). Written as DNA, the CDR3 is TGTGCCAGTAGTATTGCGGGGGTTGACAATGAGCAGTTCTTC. Translating gives CASSIAGVDNEQFF.

This clone was observed once. This chain uses TRBV3-1 (or the pseudogene TRBV3-2) with TRBJ2-3; weak D call: TRBD2 (5 bases). V was pared by 4 bases and J by 7 bases, with 9 bases between. Germline lookup yields CDR1 LGHDT and CDR2 YNNKEL (reference sequence). The CDR3 is 12 amino acids. This CDR3 is CASSRASNTQYF. CDR3 nucleotides: TGTGCCAGCAGCCGCGCTAGCAATACGCAGTATTTT.

This clone appeared a few times. This chain joins TRBV7-2 and TRBJ1-5, with D perhaps TRBD1 (5 bases). With 2 bases removed from V and 6 bases from J, the gap between germline ends came to 8 bases. The V gene's germline CDR1 is SGHTA and CDR2 FQGNSA. The CDR3 length is 13 residues. The CDR3 is CASSLWGGQPQHF. The CDR3 DNA reads as TGTGCCAGCAGCTTATGGGGCGGTCAGCCCCAGCATTTT.

The genes are TRBV5-1 and TRBJ2-2; 7 bases are a match to TRBD1. V dropped 4 bases and J dropped 1; count of bases not matched to a gene: 4. Per germline, CDR1 SGHRS and CDR2 YFSETQ. The CDR3 consists of 15 residues. CDR3 region: CASSTRTGNTGELFF. DNA of the CDR3: TGCGCCAGCAGCACACGGACAGGGAACACCGGGGAGCTGTTTTTT. The variable domain in full, with the rest retrieved from reference TRBV5-1 and TRBJ2-2, is KAGVTQTPRYLIKTRGQQVTLSCSPISGHRSVSWYQQTPGQGLQFLFEYFSETQRNKGNFPGRFSGRQFSNSRSEMNVSTLELGDSALYLCASSTRTGNTGELFFGEGSRLTVL.

This clone was observed a handful of times. The chain uses TRBV10-1 and TRBJ1-6; D perhaps matches TRBD1 (6 bases). CDR3 length equals 13 residues. V was shortened by 2 bases and J by 13 bases, with 12 bases between the two germline ends. Germline V lookup: CDR1 WNHNN, CDR2 SYGVQD (reference sequence). This CDR3 reads CASSETGLSPLHF. CDR3 coding DNA: TGCGCCAGCAGTGAGACAGGGCTTTCGCCCCTCCACTTT.

The chain employs TRBV4-1 and TRBJ1-6; 7 bases are shared with TRBD1. Unmatched junction bases numbered 6, after V lost 1 base and J lost 0 bases. Germline V gene lookup returns CDR1 MGHRA and CDR2 YSYEKL. The CDR3 length is 18 residues. This chain's CDR3 is CASSQVATGDSYNSPLHF. CDR3 bases: TGCGCCAGCAGCCAAGTGGCAACAGGGGACTCCTATAATTCACCCCTCCACTTT.

This chain uses TRBV2 with TRBJ2-1; possible D gene TRBD1, 5 bases. With 6 bases removed from V and 6 bases from J, the gap between germline ends came to 12 bases. There are 13 residues in the CDR3. Germline V lookup: CDR1 SNHLY, CDR2 FYNNEI. The CDR3 nucleotides read TGTGCCAGCAGGGGCCAGGGCCTCAATGAGCAGTTCTTC. This gives the protein CASRGQGLNEQFF.

The rearrangement joins TRBV6-1 to TRBJ2-3; D not resolved. CDR1 and CDR2 (germline): MNHNS, SASEGT. V shed 2 bases and J shed 2 bases, with 8 bases lying between them. This CDR3 comprises 14 residues. This CDR3 reads CASSEWSYTDTQYF. CDR3 coding DNA: TGTGCCAGCAGTGAATGGAGCTACACAGATACGCAGTATTTT.

V gene TRBV29-1 combines with J gene TRBJ1-1, with 9 nucleotides matching TRBD1. Germline V gene data show CDR1 as SQVTM and CDR2 as ANQGSEA. There are 13 residues in the CDR3. After removal of 6 bases from V and 3 bases from J, the junction contained 5 bases not matched to a gene. The CDR3 sequence is CSVPGQGHTEAFF. The CDR3 DNA sequence: TGCAGCGTGCCGGGACAGGGACACACTGAAGCTTTCTTT.

The rearrangement uses TRBV2 and TRBJ2-3; 9 bases align to TRBD2. With V trimmed by 7 bases and J by 5 bases, 10 bases remained unmatched. Germline assignment: CDR1 SNHLY and CDR2 FYNNEI. This CDR3 is 15 amino acids long. The CDR3 nucleotides are TGTGCCAGCATGAGACGACTAGCGGTCGAAGATACGCAGTATTTT. Protein sequence: CASMRRLAVEDTQYF.

This clone was observed a single time. The V and J genes are TRBV5-4 and TRBJ1-6; 8 nucleotides match TRBD1. CDR1 is SGHNT and CDR2 is YYREEE in the germline V gene (reference sequence). The V and J ends lost 4 bases and 6 bases, in that order; junction bases with no gene match: 3. CDR3 length equals 14 residues. CDR3 loop: CASSRGQGNSPLHF. CDR3 coding DNA: TGTGCCAGCAGCCGTGGACAGGGTAATTCACCCCTCCACTTT.

V gene TRBV7-2 combines with J gene TRBJ1-1; D not certain. Germline V CDR1 and CDR2: SGHTA, FQGNSA. The CDR3 spans 14 residues. V was cut by 1 base and J by 5 bases, with 11 bases left in between. The CDR3 loop reads CASSLGPGQTEAFF. Written as DNA, the CDR3 is TGTGCCAGCAGCTTAGGCCCTGGGCAAACTGAAGCTTTCTTT.